This T cell receptor beta chain was sequenced during a study of long-term antiretroviral therapy in people with HIV. Every donor had one or more pre-ART and two or more post-ART PBMC samples. Sequencing relied on immunoSEQ assay v3.0, run at survey level. The data were produced by immunoSEQ multiplex PCR, yet TCRdb's version contains in-frame clones alone and is incomplete. The sample holds 23,000 or so clones, around 79% seen once. V gave up 2 bases and J gave up 2 bases; unmatched junction bases: 6. The germline V gene has CDR1 SEHNR and CDR2 FQNEAQ (reference sequence). CDR3 length: 16 amino acids.

The sequenced sample was unsorted PBMCs, obtained 2.1 years after starting antiretroviral therapy. This chain connects TRBV7-9 to TRBJ2-3, with 8 nucleotides matching TRBD2. The TCR was taken from a young man with HIV. The CDR3: CASSLRAGGLTDTQYF. CDR3 bases: TGTGCCAGCAGCTTAAGGGCGGGGGGACTCACAGATACGCAGTATTTT.